This T cell receptor beta chain was observed in a study of CD8 T cells in ankylosing spondylitis. This clonotype appeared a single time. Germline-derived CDR1 and CDR2 are SGHAT and FQNNGV. Trimming took off 0 bases at V and 1 base at J, with 10 bases between the two ends. This CDR3 contains 16 residues. TCRdb used MiXCR to reprocess the 5' RACE reads, holding one entry per CDR3 protein. This repertoire shows about 52,000 distinct CDR3 sequences, 6.5% to 8% found once; its top ten account for over 6.5%. The sequencing input was blood, either unsorted or a sorted T cell fraction (not recorded which). This sequence was found in a female donor with ankylosing spondylitis or in good health (not recorded which). The V and J genes are TRBV11-2 and TRBJ2-1, with TRBD2 as a possible D gene (5 bases). CDR3 amino acids: CASSLDKWESYNEQFF. The DNA for the CDR3 is TGTGCCAGCAGCTTAGATAAATGGGAGTCCTACAATGAGCAGTTCTTC.